This entry is about one TCR beta chain. The antigen remains unidentified. The use of a sample-barcoded 5' primer and a J-beta primer mix characterized a second PCR of about 6 to 12 cycles. TCRdb itself ran the 5' RACE reads through MiXCR, one entry per CDR3 protein. The table has about 780,000 distinct CDR3 sequences, about a quarter seen once. The data stem from a study of blood T cells in healthy people across ages. CDR1 and CDR2 (germline): SQVTM, ANQGSEA. This CDR3 comprises 14 residues. V trimming: 2 bases; J trimming: 1 base; junction bases outside the gene matches: 4. Overall study results and limits: Relative to aged donors, long-lived donors carried more naive CD4+ cells and displayed higher diversity.

The same sample was also used in a study of T cells of mothers and their children.

The receptor's source is a boy aged 5-17 years in good health. V and J are TRBV29-1 and TRBJ2-5; 7 nucleotides match TRBD1. Sequenced material: blood. This CDR3 reads CSVELGQRQETQYF. DNA of the CDR3: TGCAGCGTTGAACTGGGACAGCGCCAAGAGACCCAGTACTTC.